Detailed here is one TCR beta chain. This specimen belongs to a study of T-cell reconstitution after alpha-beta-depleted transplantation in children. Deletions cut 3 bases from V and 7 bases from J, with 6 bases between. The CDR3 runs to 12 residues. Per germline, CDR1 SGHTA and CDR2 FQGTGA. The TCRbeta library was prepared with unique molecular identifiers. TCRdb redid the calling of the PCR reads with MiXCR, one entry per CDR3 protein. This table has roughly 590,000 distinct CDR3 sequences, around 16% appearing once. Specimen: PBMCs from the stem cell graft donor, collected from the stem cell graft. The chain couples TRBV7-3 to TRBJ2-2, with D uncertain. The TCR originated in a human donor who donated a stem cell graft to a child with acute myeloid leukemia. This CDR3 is CASSFFGGELFF. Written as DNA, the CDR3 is TGTGCCAGCAGCTTTTTTGGCGGGGAGCTGTTTTTT.